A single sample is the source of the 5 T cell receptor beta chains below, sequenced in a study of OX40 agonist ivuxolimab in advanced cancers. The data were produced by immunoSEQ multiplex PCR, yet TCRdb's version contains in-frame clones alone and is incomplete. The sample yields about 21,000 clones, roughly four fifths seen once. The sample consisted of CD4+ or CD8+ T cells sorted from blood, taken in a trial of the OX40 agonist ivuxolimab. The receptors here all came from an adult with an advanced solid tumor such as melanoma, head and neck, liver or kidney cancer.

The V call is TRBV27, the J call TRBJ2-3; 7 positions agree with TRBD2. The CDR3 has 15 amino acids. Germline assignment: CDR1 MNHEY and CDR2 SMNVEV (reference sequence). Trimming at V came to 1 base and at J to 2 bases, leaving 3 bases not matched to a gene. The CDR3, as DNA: TGTGCCAGCAGTTTATTTGCGGGAGCCACAGATACGCAGTATTTT. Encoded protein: CASSLFAGATDTQYF.

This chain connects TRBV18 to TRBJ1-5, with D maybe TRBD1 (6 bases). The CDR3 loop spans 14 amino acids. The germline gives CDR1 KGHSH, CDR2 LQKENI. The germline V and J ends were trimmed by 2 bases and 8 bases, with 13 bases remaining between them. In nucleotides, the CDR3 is TGTGCCAGCTCACCAGAAACGGGGGCAAAGCCCCAGCATTTT. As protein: CASSPETGAKPQHF.

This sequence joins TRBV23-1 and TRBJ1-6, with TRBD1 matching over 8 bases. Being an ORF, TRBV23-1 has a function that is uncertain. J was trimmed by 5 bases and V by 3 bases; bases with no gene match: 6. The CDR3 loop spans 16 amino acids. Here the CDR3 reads CASSHPGGEDNSPLHF. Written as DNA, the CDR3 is TGCGCCAGCAGTCATCCAGGGGGCGAGGATAATTCACCCCTCCACTTT.

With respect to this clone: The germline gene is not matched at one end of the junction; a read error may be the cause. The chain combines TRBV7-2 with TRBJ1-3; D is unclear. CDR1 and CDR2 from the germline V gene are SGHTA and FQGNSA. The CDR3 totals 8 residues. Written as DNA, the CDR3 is TGTGCCAGCAGCCCCGGGAATTTT. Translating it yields CASSPGNF. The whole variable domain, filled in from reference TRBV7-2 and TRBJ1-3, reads GAGVSQSPSNKVTEKGKDVELRCDPISGHTALYWYRQSLGQGLEFLIYFQGNSAPDKSGLPSDRFSAERTGGSVSTLTIQRTQQEDSAVYLCASSPGNFGEGSWLTVV.

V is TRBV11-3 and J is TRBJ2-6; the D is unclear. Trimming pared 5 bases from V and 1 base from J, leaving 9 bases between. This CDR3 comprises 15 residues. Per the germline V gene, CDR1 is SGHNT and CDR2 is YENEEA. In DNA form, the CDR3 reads TGTGCCAGCAGCCCCGCATCGTCTGGGGCCAACGTCCTGACTTTC. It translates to CASSPASSGANVLTF. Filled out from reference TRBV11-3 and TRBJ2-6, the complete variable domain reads EAGVVQSPRYKIIEKKQPVAFWCNPISGHNTLYWYLQNLGQGPELLIRYENEEAVDDSQLPKDRFSAERLKGVDSTLKIQPAELGDSAVYLCASSPASSGANVLTFGAGSRLTVL.